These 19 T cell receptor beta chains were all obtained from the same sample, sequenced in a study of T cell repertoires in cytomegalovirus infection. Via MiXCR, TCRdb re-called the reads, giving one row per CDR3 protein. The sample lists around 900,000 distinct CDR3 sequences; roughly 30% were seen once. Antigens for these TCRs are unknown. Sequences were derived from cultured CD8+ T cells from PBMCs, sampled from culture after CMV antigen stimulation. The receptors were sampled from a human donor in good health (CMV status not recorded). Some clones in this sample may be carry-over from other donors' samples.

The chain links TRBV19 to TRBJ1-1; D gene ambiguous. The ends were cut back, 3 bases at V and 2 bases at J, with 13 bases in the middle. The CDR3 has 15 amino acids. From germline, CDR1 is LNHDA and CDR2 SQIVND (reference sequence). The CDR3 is CASSIDMGKNTEAFF. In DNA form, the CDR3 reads TGTGCCAGTAGTATCGACATGGGAAAAAACACTGAAGCTTTCTTT. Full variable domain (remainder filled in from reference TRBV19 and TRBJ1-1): DGGITQSPKYLFRKEGQNVTLSCEQNLNHDAMYWYRQDPGQGLRLIYYSQIVNDFQKGDIAEGYSVSREKKESFPLTVTSAQKNPTAFYLCASSIDMGKNTEAFFGQGTRLTVV.

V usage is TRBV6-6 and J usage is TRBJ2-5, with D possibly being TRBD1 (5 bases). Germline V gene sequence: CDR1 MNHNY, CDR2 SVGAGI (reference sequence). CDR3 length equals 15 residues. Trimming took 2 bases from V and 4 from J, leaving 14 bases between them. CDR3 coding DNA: TGTGCCAGCAGTTACCCGGCAGGGTACCGAGAGACCCAGTACTTC. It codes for CASSYPAGYRETQYF.

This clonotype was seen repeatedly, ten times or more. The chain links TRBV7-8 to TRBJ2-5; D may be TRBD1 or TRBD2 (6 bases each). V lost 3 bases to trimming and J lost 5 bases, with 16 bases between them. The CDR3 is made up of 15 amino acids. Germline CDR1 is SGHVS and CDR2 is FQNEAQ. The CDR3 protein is CASSLMLGGGETQYF. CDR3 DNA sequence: TGTGCCAGCAGCTTGATGCTGGGGGGCGGGGAGACCCAGTACTTC.

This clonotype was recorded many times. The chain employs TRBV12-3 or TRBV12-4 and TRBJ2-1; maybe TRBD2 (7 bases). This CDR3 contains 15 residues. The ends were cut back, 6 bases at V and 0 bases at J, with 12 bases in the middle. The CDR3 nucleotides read TGTGCCAGCAGAGGGGGGGGTAGCTCCTACAATGAGCAGTTCTTC. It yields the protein CASRGGGSSYNEQFF.

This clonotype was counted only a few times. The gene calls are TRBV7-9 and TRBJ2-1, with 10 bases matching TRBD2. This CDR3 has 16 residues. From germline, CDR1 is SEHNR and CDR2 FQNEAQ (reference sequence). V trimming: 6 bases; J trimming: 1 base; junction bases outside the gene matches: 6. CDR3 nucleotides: TGTGCCAGCAGACCTACTAGCGGGGCGTCCTACAATGAGCAGTTCTTC. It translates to CASRPTSGASYNEQFF.

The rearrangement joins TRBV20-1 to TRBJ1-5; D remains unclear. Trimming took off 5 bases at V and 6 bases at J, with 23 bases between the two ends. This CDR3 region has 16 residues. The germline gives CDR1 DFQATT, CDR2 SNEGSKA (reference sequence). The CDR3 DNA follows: TGCAGTGCTCTCCCCACGACCCCCGCAAGCGCTCAGCCCCAGCATTTT. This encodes CSALPTTPASAQPQHF.

The CDR3 sequence is CSARDSHSRVVGFTDTQYF. The DNA of the CDR3 is TGCAGTGCTAGAGATTCTCATTCTCGGGTCGTAGGATTCACAGATACGCAGTATTTT. The J gene is TRBJ2-3, the V gene TRBV20-1; no clear D gene. V was pared by 0 bases and J by 2 bases, with 24 bases between. This CDR3 contains 19 residues. Germline V gene data show CDR1 as DFQATT and CDR2 as SNEGSKA (reference sequence).

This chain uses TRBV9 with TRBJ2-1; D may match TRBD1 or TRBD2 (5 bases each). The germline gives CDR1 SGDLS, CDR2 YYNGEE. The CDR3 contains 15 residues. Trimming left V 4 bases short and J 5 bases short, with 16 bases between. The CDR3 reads CASSTTGTKNNEQFF. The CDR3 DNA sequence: TGTGCCAGCAGCACTACCGGGACGAAAAACAATGAGCAGTTCTTC.

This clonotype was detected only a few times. The CDR3 protein is CASSPDIRFRDEQYF. The CDR3 DNA is TGTGCCAGCAGCCCCGATATCAGGTTCCGGGACGAGCAGTACTTC. J is TRBJ2-7 and V is TRBV7-2, with D hard to call. The germline gives CDR1 SGHTA, CDR2 FQGNSA. V gave up 5 bases and J gave up 5 bases, with 19 bases separating them. This CDR3 comprises 15 residues.

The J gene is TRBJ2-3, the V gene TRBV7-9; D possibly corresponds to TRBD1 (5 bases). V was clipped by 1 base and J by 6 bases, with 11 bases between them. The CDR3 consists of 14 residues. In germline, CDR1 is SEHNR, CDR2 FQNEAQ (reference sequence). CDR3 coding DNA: TGTGCCAGCAGCTTAGAAAAGACAGCTGATACGCAGTATTTT. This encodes CASSLEKTADTQYF. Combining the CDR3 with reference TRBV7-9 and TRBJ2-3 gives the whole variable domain DTGVSQNPRHKITKRGQNVTFRCDPISEHNRLYWYRQTLGQGPEFLTYFQNEAQLEKSRLLSDRFSAERPKGSFSTLEIQRTEQGDSAMYLCASSLEKTADTQYFGPGTRLTVL.

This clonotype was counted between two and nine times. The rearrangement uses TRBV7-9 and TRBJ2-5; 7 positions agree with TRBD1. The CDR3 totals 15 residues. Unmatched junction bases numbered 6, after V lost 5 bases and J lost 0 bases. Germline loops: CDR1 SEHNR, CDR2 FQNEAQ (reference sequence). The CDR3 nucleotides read TGTGCCAGCAGCCCGCCCACAGGGGACCAAGAGACCCAGTACTTC. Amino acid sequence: CASSPPTGDQETQYF.

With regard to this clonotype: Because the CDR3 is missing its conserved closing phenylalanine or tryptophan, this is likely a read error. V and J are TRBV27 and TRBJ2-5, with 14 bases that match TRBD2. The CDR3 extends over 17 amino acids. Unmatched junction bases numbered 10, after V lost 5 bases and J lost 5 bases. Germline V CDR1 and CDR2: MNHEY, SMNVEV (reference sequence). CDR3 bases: TGTGCCAGCAGTCCCGGGACTAGCGGGGGCTATAGGGAGACCCAGTACTAC. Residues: CASSPGTSGGYRETQYY.

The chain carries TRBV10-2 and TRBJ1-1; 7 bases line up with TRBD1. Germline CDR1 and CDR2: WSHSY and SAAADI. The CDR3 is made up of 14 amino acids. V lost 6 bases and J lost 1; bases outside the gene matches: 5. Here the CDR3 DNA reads TGCGCCAGCAGATGGACAGGCCGGAACACTGAAGCTTTCTTT. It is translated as CASRWTGRNTEAFF.

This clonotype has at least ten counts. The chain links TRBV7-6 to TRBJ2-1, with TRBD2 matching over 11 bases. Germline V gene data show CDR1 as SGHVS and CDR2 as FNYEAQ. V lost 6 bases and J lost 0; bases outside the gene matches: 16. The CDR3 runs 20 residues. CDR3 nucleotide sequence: TGTGCCAGCAGTCAACGACCCGGGACTAGCGGCTTGAGCTCCTACAATGAGCAGTTCTTC. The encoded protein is CASSQRPGTSGLSSYNEQFF.

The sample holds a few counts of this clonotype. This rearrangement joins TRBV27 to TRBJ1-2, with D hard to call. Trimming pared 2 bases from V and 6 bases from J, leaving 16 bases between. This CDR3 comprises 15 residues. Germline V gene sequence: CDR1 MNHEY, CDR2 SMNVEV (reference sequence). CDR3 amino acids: CASSLSRGLLDGYTF. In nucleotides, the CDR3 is TGTGCCAGCAGTTTAAGCCGAGGGCTACTGGATGGCTACACCTTC.

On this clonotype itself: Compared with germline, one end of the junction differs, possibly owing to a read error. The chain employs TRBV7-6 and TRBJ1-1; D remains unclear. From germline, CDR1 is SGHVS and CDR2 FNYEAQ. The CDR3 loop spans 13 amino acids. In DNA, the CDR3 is TGTGTCAGCAGCTTAGCTATGAACACTGAAGCTTTCTTT. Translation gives CVSSLAMNTEAFF.

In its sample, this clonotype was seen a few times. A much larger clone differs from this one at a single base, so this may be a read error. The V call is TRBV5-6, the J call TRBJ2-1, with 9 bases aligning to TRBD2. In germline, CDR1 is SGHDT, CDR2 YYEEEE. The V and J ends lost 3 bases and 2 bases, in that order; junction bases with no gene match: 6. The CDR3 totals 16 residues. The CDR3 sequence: CASSSISGGAYNEQFF. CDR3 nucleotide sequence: TGTGCCAGCAGCTCCATTAGCGGGGGAGCCTACAATGAGCAGTTCTTC.

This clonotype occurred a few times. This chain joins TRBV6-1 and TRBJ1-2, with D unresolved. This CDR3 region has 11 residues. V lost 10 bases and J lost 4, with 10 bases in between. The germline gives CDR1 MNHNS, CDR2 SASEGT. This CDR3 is CATGSGYGYTF. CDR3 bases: TGTGCCACTGGATCGGGCTATGGCTACACCTTC.

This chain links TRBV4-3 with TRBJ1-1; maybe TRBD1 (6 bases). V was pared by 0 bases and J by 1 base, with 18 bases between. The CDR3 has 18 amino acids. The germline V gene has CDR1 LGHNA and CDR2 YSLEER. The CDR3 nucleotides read TGCGCCAGCAGCCAAGAACGAGGCCCCCACAGGGAGAACACTGAAGCTTTCTTT. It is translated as CASSQERGPHRENTEAFF.